The TCR beta chain described here comes from a study of cytomegalovirus exposure and HLA in healthy donors. The CDR3 consists of 17 residues. CDR1 is PRHDT, CDR2 FYEKMQ, per germline (reference sequence). V shed 6 bases and J shed 8 bases, with 23 bases lying between them. PCR used 60 Vbeta primers and 13 Jbeta primers. In the study's own analysis: Per a later analysis, the number of unique TCR beta chains was about 80 million, of which roughly 9.9 million were shared. The method was immunoSEQ multiplex PCR; TCRdb's version includes in-frame clones alone and lacks a portion of them. The V and J calls and the clone size are those of that table, but D and trimming were determined from the DNA. The sample shows approximately 150,000 clones, around 80% of them seen only once.

The V call is TRBV13, the J call TRBJ1-6, with a tentative D call TRBD1 (5 bases). The TCR sequence derives from a man aged 40-50 years in good health and CMV-seronegative. The material sequenced was PBMCs. The CDR3 sequence is CASSNKAGRPGDSPLHF. DNA for the CDR3: TGTGCCAGCAGTAACAAGGCGGGACGTCCTGGGGATTCACCCCTCCACTTT.